These T cell receptor beta chains were read from a single sample in a study of molecular identifiers for immune sequencing clone quantification. TCRdb itself ran the PCR reads through MiXCR, one entry per CDR3 protein. The sample includes 250,000 to 350,000 distinct CDR3 sequences, roughly 23% seen only once; the top ten take 0.75% to 0.85%. The specimen was naive CD8+ T cells from blood, with Jurkat cell RNA spiked in. The receptors originated from a human donor in good health. Some libraries in this study had Jurkat cell RNA spiked in. The CDR3 runs from the conserved cysteine through the conserved F or W.

CDR3 protein: CASSNRQGSTRTLYF
V gene: TRBV7-6
J gene: TRBJ2-5

CDR3 protein: CASSPPPSRPLSYEQYF
V gene: TRBV28
J gene: TRBJ2-7

CDR3 protein: CASSFADGNQPQHF
V gene: TRBV7-9
J gene: TRBJ1-5

CDR3 protein: CASSFSLTDTQYF
V gene: TRBV5-6
J gene: TRBJ2-3

CDR3 protein: CATSSRNQPQHF
V gene: TRBV15
J gene: TRBJ1-5

CDR3 protein: CASSLGPGQSNEKLFF
V gene: TRBV11-2
J gene: TRBJ1-4

CDR3 protein: CAWSMGLAPNAYNEQFF
V gene: TRBV30
J gene: TRBJ2-1

CDR3 protein: CASSYSLAREETQYF
V gene: TRBV6-5
J gene: TRBJ2-5

CDR3 protein: CASSELVGGAGDTQYF
V gene: TRBV25-1
J gene: TRBJ2-3

CDR3 protein: CASSPGGQEKNIQYF
V gene: TRBV11-2
J gene: TRBJ2-4

CDR3 protein: CASSQVWASPSNTEAFF
V gene: TRBV4-3
J gene: TRBJ1-1

CDR3 protein: CASSQDSAGDEKLFF
V gene: TRBV4-3
J gene: TRBJ1-4

CDR3 protein: CSARTGFNEKLFF
V gene: TRBV20-1
J gene: TRBJ1-4

CDR3 protein: CASSQTLGGTEAFF
V gene: TRBV4-1
J gene: TRBJ1-1

CDR3 protein: CASSLVGLAGVGF
V gene: TRBV7-9
J gene: TRBJ2-5

CDR3 protein: CASRWTENTGELFF
V gene: TRBV27
J gene: TRBJ2-2

CDR3 protein: CSARDRFSRVASYEQYF
V gene: TRBV20-1
J gene: TRBJ2-7